The present TCR beta chain was sequenced within a study of T cells in Graves' hyperthyroidism and ophthalmopathy (dated by TCRdb to about 2019). In the study overall: Peripheral blood was sampled at the time of initial diagnosis, prior to any treatment. A discovery cohort of about a hundred patients, about 40 with Graves' ophthalmopathy and over 55 with stable Graves' hyperthyroidism, was used to find distinguishing TCR V-J signatures. An independent validation cohort of under 20 hyperthyroidism patients and over 15 patients who later progressed to ophthalmopathy tested prospective prediction of ophthalmopathy. For training and testing, the roughly 97 patients in the discovery cohort were randomly divided in a 7:3 ratio. In about 6 Graves' hyperthyroidism patients, the study also compared T-cell repertoires from thyroid tissue with T-cell repertoires from blood. After blood sampling, hyperthyroidism patients were treated with methimazole at a starting dose of 30 mg daily, and ophthalmopathy patients were treated with high-dose intravenous methylprednisolone. According to the paper, TCR Vbeta CDR3 sequencing was carried out on over 130 peripheral blood samples, which came from 40 to 45 ophthalmopathy, 75 to 80 hyperthyroidism and approximately 17 progressor patients.

Findings and caveats that apply to the study as a whole: Most expanded thyroid clonotypes (frequency above 0.001) were also found in blood, which suggests that blood repertoires may mirror thyroid immune responses. In validation, the model predicted progression to ophthalmopathy a median of roughly 6.2 months before onset, with over 60% sensitivity and 72.22% specificity. A 13 V-J signature model separated ophthalmopathy from stable hyperthyroidism, with 87.88% sensitivity and just under 84% specificity in cross-validation and 80%/75% in testing. Sample size was not statistically predetermined, and blinding of investigators to group allocation was not performed.

This clonotype turned up a few times. It lacks a known antigen. The record has no base qualities; no much larger clone is one base away. The TCR beta CDR3 regions were amplified from RNA transcripts. The first round of RT-PCR for the TCR CDR3 was performed with the HTBI primer set and the Qiagen OneStep RT-PCR kit. A second multiplex PCR round built the libraries, followed by size selection and purification. Paired-end sequencing of the libraries was performed with 100 bp reads on an Illumina HiSeq2000. As for how the authors treated the data: SOAPnuke was used to process the raw data, with reads discarded if the reads contained adapters or uncalled bases, had a mean Phred below 15, or lacked an exact constant-primer or identifier match. COPE v1.2.5 was used to merge the high-quality paired reads, and each unique nucleotide sequence was defined as a clonotype. Clonotypes were aligned to IMGT TRBV, TRBD and TRBJ reference segments using MiTCR v1.1. The analysis included only V-J combinations with a frequency above 0.0001, which together covered 99% to 99.2% of the repertoires. A TCS score was defined as the ratio between F50 (clonal expansion) and ExV (chaos), using BLOSUM62-based TCRdist between CDR3 peptides within each V-J. Welch's t-statistics and random forest reduced just over 500 V-J features to 13, which were used in a naive Bayes classifier (R e1071). TCRdb reprocessed the public reads (quality trimming at Q25 with fastp, clone calling with MiXCR) and kept in-frame beta chains. Identical CDR3 protein sequences are pooled into one entry, listed with their most common genes and DNA. The V and J calls, along with clone size, are taken from TCRdb and not from the paper's own processing. The sample has some 360,000 distinct CDR3 sequences on record, around 18% of them singletons. 15% to 17% of the sample comes from the top ten.

Moderately to severely active disease, a Clinical Activity Score of at least 3, a NOSPECS grade of at least 4, and a duration under 3 months were present in ophthalmopathy patients. Any patient with an uncontrolled infection, another autoimmune disease, pregnancy or lactation was excluded. Diagnoses were based on clinical symptoms, serum thyroxine and TRAb, thyroid ultrasound and orbital computed tomography. Ficoll-Paque density gradient centrifugation was used to isolate PBMCs from 8.5 to 10 ml of fresh peripheral blood. Total RNA was extracted with Trizol reagent, and quality was checked on an Agilent 2100 Bioanalyzer. The sample consisted of blood. This clonotype was sampled from a woman between 40 and 50 years old with Graves' ophthalmopathy.

The DNA reads as follows: TGTGCCAGCAGCCGGGATTCAACTAATGAAAAACTGTTTTTT. Its protein is CASSRDSTNEKLFF. The rearranged segments are TRBV5-4 and TRBJ1-4, with no confidently assigned D gene. CDR1 and CDR2 were assigned from the germline V gene (reference sequence) as SGHNT and YYREEE. The CDR3 measures 14 amino acids from cysteine to phenylalanine. Kept here is only the CDR3 DNA, which spans 42 bases and is read in frame from base 1. Trimming takes 4 bases from V and 0 bases from J, and the germline ends sit 7 bases apart.